Listed here is a single T cell receptor (beta chain). Its antigen is not identified. The data belong to a study of cytomegalovirus exposure and HLA in healthy donors. Study-wide results and caveats: Usually a TCR sequence was rare, but some public TCRs were found in many donors.

These donors were members of the approximately 110-subject validation cohort, a group separate from the roughly 670-subject first cohort. Assay: immunoSEQ multiplex PCR; the TCRdb copy retains only in-frame clones and omits some. The sample has about 140,000 clones, approximately 86% seen once; the top ten hold approximately 8.7%. The CDR3 length is 17 residues. Per germline, CDR1 PRHDT and CDR2 FYEKMQ (reference sequence). Trimming shortened V by 1 base and J by 5 bases, and 17 bases separated the two germline ends. V gene TRBV13 combines with J gene TRBJ1-4; D might be TRBD1 (6 bases). This TCR was recovered from a man aged 18 to 35 in good health and CMV-seropositive. The sequenced sample was PBMCs. The CDR3 coding sequence is TGTGCCAGCAGCTTAGCCTCTACAGGGACCCTAAATGAAAAACTGTTTTTT. Translation gives CASSLASTGTLNEKLFF.